This T cell receptor beta chain was recovered during a study of blood T cell repertoires in COVID-19. Study information: PBMCs, B-cell-depleted T cells, or T cells were the source of the cDNA or gDNA that made up the material.

In terms of age and location, participants ranged from roughly 18 to 89 years and lived in around 22 US areas. The ends were cut back, 0 bases at V and 4 bases at J, with 16 bases in the middle. Germline V gene data show CDR1 as LGHNT and CDR2 as FRNRAP. The CDR3 contains 16 residues. TCRdb's table, derived via immunoSEQ multiplex PCR, lists solely in-frame clones and lacks some. The sample carries a few hundred thousand clones, 70% to 90% recorded once. The sample comprised PBMCs or T cells enriched from blood (not recorded which). This clonotype was sampled from a woman aged 45 to 65 in a cohort exposed to, infected with or recovered from COVID-19 (not recorded which). The chain carries TRBV12-5 and TRBJ2-7, with D possibly being TRBD2 (7 bases). The CDR3 nucleotides are TGTGCTAGTGGTTTGGTATGGGCGGGGGCCTTTTACGAGCAGTACTTC. Translated: CASGLVWAGAFYEQYF. The whole variable domain, filled in from reference TRBV12-5 and TRBJ2-7, reads DARVTQTPRHKVTEMGQEVTMRCQPILGHNTVFWYRQTMMQGLELLAYFRNRAPLDDSGMPKDRFSAEMPDATLATLKIQPSEPRDSAVYFCASGLVWAGAFYEQYFGPGTRLTVT.